This T cell receptor beta chain was identified in a study of radiotherapy plus CTLA-4 blockade in lung cancer (dated by TCRdb to between 2017 and 2018). Turning to the overall study: Objective responses occurred in 18% of enrolled patients, and about 33% achieved disease control. The research as a whole found: The strongest predictors of response were reported to be early dynamic shifts in blood T cell clones along with a rise in serum interferon-beta following radiation. After treatment with radiotherapy and ipilimumab, TCR clones that originated in tumors expanded in peripheral blood.

Libraries came from the immunoSEQ multiplex PCR assay. Drawn from immuneACCESS, this table holds only the in-frame rearrangements with V and J called that TCRdb kept. Clones are partly lost; checked studies trace under half to an unresolved V gene and leave the rest unexplained. This sample is represented by nearly 110,000 clones; over 65% of them were singletons. Jointly, the top ten make up 2% to 3% of the sample. In this study, focal radiation therapy paired with CTLA-4 blockade (ipilimumab) was tested in patients who had chemo-refractory metastatic non-small-cell lung cancer. This clone was detected a few times. It lacks a known antigen. Per-base quality was not reported, and no clone a single base away is much larger than it. From cysteine to phenylalanine, the CDR3 is 15 amino acids long. Only the CDR3 part of the read is kept: 45 bases, read in frame from the first base. Per the germline V gene, MRHNA is the CDR1 and SNTAGT is the CDR2. Trimming takes 0 bases off V and 4 bases off J; junction bases not matched to a gene: 2.

Sequenced here: peripheral blood, sampled from a patient treated with radiotherapy plus ipilimumab. The rearranged segments are TRBV6-4 and TRBJ2-3; 9 central nucleotides agree with TRBD2. This receptor was obtained from a human donor with non-small cell lung cancer that progressed on radiotherapy plus ipilimumab. Some clones in this sample may be carry-over from other donors' samples. The CDR3 region reads CASSDSSGGPDTQYF. The sequenced DNA: TGTGCCAGCAGTGACTCGAGCGGGGGGCCAGATACGCAGTATTTT.